One and the same sample provided the 17 T cell receptor beta chains below, sequenced in a study of T cell responses to AZD1222 COVID-19 vaccine (dated by TCRdb to the early 2020s). Libraries were prepared through the immunoSEQ multiplex PCR assay. The clones in this table, taken by TCRdb from immuneACCESS, are in-frame only. Not every clone is retained; where verified, under half of the shortfall comes from an unresolved V gene, and the cause of the rest is unknown. This sample has 72,000 or so clones in its table, and 85% of those were observed once. Clones ranked in the top ten supply around 21% of the sample. This specimen's time point label, interpreted: baseline before first vaccination. The starting material was peripheral blood, obtained on day 0 of AZD1222 vaccination. The receptor set was obtained from an adult in good health.

This clone has a single count. The V gene is TRBV18, the J gene TRBJ1-1; TRBD1 might be the D (5 bases). Germline V gene lookup returns CDR1 KGHSH and CDR2 LQKENI. The germline V and J ends were trimmed by 6 bases and 1 base, with 9 bases remaining between them. CDR3 length equals 13 residues. CDR3 coding DNA: TGTGCCAGCTCCCGGGGGGGGAACACTGAAGCTTTCTTT. Its translation: CASSRGGNTEAFF.

The chain employs TRBV29-1 and TRBJ2-6, with D tentatively TRBD1 (6 bases). Germline V gene sequence: CDR1 SQVTM, CDR2 ANQGSEA. V lost 2 bases, J lost 3 bases, and 17 bases lay in between. The CDR3 is 17 amino acids. The CDR3, as DNA: TGCAGCGTTGAACCGAAATTACAGGGTTGTGGGGCCAACGTCCTGACTTTC. It is translated as CSVEPKLQGCGANVLTF.

This clone was counted a few times. This sequence joins TRBV30 and TRBJ2-7, with D tentatively TRBD1 (6 bases). CDR1 is GTSNPN and CDR2 is SVGIG in the germline V gene (reference sequence). This CDR3 comprises 12 residues. V lost 1 base and J 3 bases, leaving 7 bases between the germline ends. CDR3 amino acids: CAWSEQGYEQYF. Here the CDR3 DNA reads TGTGCCTGGAGTGAACAGGGCTACGAGCAGTACTTC.

This clone was seen a single time. This chain connects TRBV7-3 to TRBJ2-1; 7 bases map to TRBD1. Trimming cost V 0 bases and J 3 bases; bases outside gene matches: 8. Germline-derived CDR1 and CDR2 are SGHTA and FQGTGA. This CDR3 has 17 residues. Here the CDR3 DNA reads TGTGCCAGCAGCTTAACAGGGACAGATCTCTTCTACAATGAGCAGTTCTTC. This sequence encodes CASSLTGTDLFYNEQFF. Together with reference TRBV7-3 and TRBJ2-1, the CDR3 gives the full variable domain: GAGVSQTPSNKVTEKGKYVELRCDPISGHTALYWYRQSLGQGPEFLIYFQGTGAADDSGLPNDRFFAVRPEGSVSTLKIQRTERGDSAVYLCASSLTGTDLFYNEQFFGPGTRLTVL.

As DNA, the CDR3 is TGCGCCAGCCGCGAGAGGGGGATCGGGGAGCTGTTTTTT. As protein: CASRERGIGELFF. The chain links TRBV10-2 to TRBJ2-2; D possibly corresponds to TRBD1 (6 bases). CDR3 length: 13 residues. The ends were cut back, 8 bases at V and 7 bases at J, with 14 bases in the middle. The V gene's germline CDR1 is WSHSY and CDR2 SAAADI.

This chain connects TRBV11-3 to TRBJ1-1; maybe TRBD1 (5 bases). The germline V and J ends were trimmed by 3 bases and 1 base, with 12 bases remaining between them. CDR3 length: 15 residues. The germline gives CDR1 SGHNT, CDR2 YENEEA. The CDR3 bases are TGTGCCAGCAGCTTTGGTGCAGGGAGGAACACTGAAGCTTTCTTT. Translated, it gives CASSFGAGRNTEAFF. The full variable domain, with the rest looked up from reference TRBV11-3 and TRBJ1-1, is EAGVVQSPRYKIIEKKQPVAFWCNPISGHNTLYWYLQNLGQGPELLIRYENEEAVDDSQLPKDRFSAERLKGVDSTLKIQPAELGDSAVYLCASSFGAGRNTEAFFGQGTRLTVV.

The chain joins TRBV5-1 to TRBJ2-5, with D possibly being TRBD1 or TRBD2 (5 bases each). From germline, CDR1 is SGHRS and CDR2 YFSETQ. The CDR3 has 15 residues. V lost 6 bases, J lost 1 base, and 16 bases lay in between. The CDR3 protein is CASTLSGASQETQYF. The CDR3 DNA sequence: TGCGCCAGCACTCTTTCCGGGGCTTCCCAAGAGACCCAGTACTTC.

This clone occurred once. The chain has TRBV18 and TRBJ1-2; D ambiguous. The CDR3 is 13 residues long. Germline CDR1 KGHSH, CDR2 LQKENI. V dropped 5 bases and J dropped 2 bases, with 9 bases sitting between them. The CDR3 loop reads CASSATENYGYTF. The CDR3 DNA reads as TGTGCCAGCTCAGCGACCGAGAACTATGGCTACACCTTC.

J is TRBJ2-7 and V is TRBV7-8, with a weak D call TRBD1 (5 bases). Trimming shortened V by 5 bases and J by 3 bases, and 14 bases separated the two germline ends. Looked up from germline, CDR1 is SGHVS and CDR2 is FQNEAQ. This CDR3 comprises 14 residues. The chain's CDR3 is CASSPQGLSYEQYF. Here the CDR3 DNA reads TGTGCCAGCAGCCCCCAGGGTTTGAGCTACGAGCAGTACTTC.

This chain connects TRBV2 to TRBJ2-7, with D hard to call. CDR1 is SNHLY, CDR2 FYNNEI, per germline. The CDR3 is made up of 13 amino acids. Trimming left V 4 bases short and J 6 bases short, with 13 bases between. The CDR3 sequence: CASSGLGSSEQYF. CDR3 DNA: TGTGCCAGCAGTGGACTGGGTTCGTCCGAGCAGTACTTC.

This clone was seen only a few times. The rearrangement links TRBV4-1 to TRBJ2-1, with TRBD2 identical over 7 bases. The CDR3 is 15 amino acids. The germline V gene encodes CDR1 MGHRA and CDR2 YSYEKL. V shed 1 base, J shed 10 bases, and the junction held 10 bases outside the gene matches. In nucleotides, the CDR3 is TGCGCCAGCAGCCAAGGGGGGAGGGCTCTTCGGGAGCAGTTCTTC. Residues: CASSQGGRALREQFF.

The gene calls are TRBV3-1 (or the pseudogene TRBV3-2) and TRBJ1-1; possible D gene TRBD1, 6 bases. The CDR3 extends over 14 amino acids. The V end was cut by 0 bases, the J end by 11 bases, with 16 bases between. Germline V gene lookup returns CDR1 LGHDT and CDR2 YNNKEL (reference sequence). This CDR3 is CASSQERARGSAFF. As DNA, the CDR3 is TGTGCCAGCAGCCAAGAAAGGGCCAGGGGTTCGGCTTTCTTT.

The chain joins TRBV5-1 to TRBJ1-2; D unclear. In germline, CDR1 is SGHRS, CDR2 YFSETQ. V lost 4 bases to trimming and J lost 4 bases, with 14 bases between them. The CDR3 runs to 14 residues. The CDR3 DNA sequence: TGCGCCAGCAGCCCGACATCTACGGTCTATGGCTACACCTTC. Residues: CASSPTSTVYGYTF.

This clone showed up just a few times. The rearrangement uses TRBV11-3 and TRBJ1-2; 11 bases match TRBD1. This CDR3 has 15 amino acids. The V gene end was trimmed by 5 bases and the J gene end by 8 bases; junction bases not matched to a gene: 10. Germline V CDR1 and CDR2: SGHNT, YENEEA. The DNA for the CDR3 is TGTGCCAGCAGCCAATCGCCCGGACAGGGGGCGGGCTACACCTTC. Amino acid sequence: CASSQSPGQGAGYTF.

The chain combines TRBV7-2 with TRBJ2-7; D unresolved. V lost 2 bases and J 3 bases, leaving 17 bases between the germline ends. From germline, CDR1 is SGHTA and CDR2 FQGNSA. CDR3 size: 16 residues. The CDR3, as DNA: TGTGCCAGCAGCTTAAATTTCGGTCGGCTCAGCTACGAGCAGTACTTC. This codes for CASSLNFGRLSYEQYF. The full variable domain, completed using reference TRBV7-2 and TRBJ2-7, is GAGVSQSPSNKVTEKGKDVELRCDPISGHTALYWYRQSLGQGLEFLIYFQGNSAPDKSGLPSDRFSAERTGGSVSTLTIQRTQQEDSAVYLCASSLNFGRLSYEQYFGPGTRLTVT.

The chain links TRBV30 to TRBJ1-5; D not resolved. Germline V gives CDR1 GTSNPN, CDR2 SVGIG (reference sequence). The V end lost 3 bases, the J end lost 3 bases, and 12 bases lay between the germline ends. The CDR3 is made up of 14 amino acids. The CDR3 loop is CAWSAGGFNQPQHF. CDR3 DNA: TGTGCCTGGAGCGCTGGAGGGTTCAATCAGCCCCAGCATTTT.

This clone was counted at least ten times. The chain is built from TRBV9 and TRBJ2-2, with D possibly TRBD2 on 6 matching bases. Germline values: CDR1 SGDLS, CDR2 YYNGEE. With 4 bases removed from V and 2 bases from J, the gap between germline ends came to 18 bases. The CDR3 covers 17 residues. CDR3 region: CASSPYMGGINTGELFF. The CDR3 nucleotides read TGTGCCAGCAGCCCCTACATGGGCGGGATAAACACCGGGGAGCTGTTTTTT.